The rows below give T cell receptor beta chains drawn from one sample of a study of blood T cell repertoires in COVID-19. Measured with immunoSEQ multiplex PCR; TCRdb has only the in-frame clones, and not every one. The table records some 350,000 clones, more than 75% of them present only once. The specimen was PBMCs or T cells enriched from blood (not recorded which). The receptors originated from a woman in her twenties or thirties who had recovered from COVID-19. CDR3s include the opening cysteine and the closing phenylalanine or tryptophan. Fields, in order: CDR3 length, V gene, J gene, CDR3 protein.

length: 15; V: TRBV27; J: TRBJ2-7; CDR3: CASSFNLRSSYEQYF
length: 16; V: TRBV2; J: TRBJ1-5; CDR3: CASSRTGGASNQPQHF
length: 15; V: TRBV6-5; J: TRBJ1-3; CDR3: CASSRQGSAGNTIYF
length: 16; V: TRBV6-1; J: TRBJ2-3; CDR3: CASSEAVGGSTDTQYF
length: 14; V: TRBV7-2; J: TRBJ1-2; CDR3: CASRFTGSGYGYTF
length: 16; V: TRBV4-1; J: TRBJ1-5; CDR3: CASSEGLMYSNQPQHF
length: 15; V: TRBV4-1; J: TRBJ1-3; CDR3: CASSQRQGVPNTIYF
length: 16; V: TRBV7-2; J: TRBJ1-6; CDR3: CASSLRLARGNSPLHF
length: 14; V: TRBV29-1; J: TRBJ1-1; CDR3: CSASKTGGKAEAFF
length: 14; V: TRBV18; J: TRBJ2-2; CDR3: CASSFGLNTGELFF
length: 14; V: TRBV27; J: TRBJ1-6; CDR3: CASRSPIYNSPLHF
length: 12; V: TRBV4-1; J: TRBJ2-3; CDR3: CASSPGTGEQYF
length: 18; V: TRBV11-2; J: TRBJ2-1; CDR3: CASSRGGQGPLPYNEQFF
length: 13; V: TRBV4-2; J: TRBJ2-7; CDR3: CASSHPGSYEQYF
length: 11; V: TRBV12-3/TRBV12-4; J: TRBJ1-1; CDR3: CASRQGLGAFF
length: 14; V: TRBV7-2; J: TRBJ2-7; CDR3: CASSFFPGAYEQYF
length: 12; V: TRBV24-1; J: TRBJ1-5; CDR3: CATPGRNQPQHF
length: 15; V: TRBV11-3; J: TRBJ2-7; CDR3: CASSLAPGADYEQYF
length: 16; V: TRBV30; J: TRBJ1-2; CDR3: CAWSVGWGQGLEGYTF
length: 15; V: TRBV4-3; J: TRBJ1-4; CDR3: CASSPGGATNEKLFF
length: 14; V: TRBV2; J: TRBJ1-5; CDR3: CASRGTGGFQPQHF
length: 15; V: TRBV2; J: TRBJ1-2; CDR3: CASSARTGDPNGYTF
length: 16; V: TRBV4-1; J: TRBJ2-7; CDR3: CASSQDNRGGAYEQYF
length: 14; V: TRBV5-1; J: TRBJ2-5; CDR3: CASSLAQVVETQYF
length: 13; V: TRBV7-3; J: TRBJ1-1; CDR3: CASSLRGQGQAFF
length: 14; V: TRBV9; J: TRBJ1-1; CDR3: CASSATGGNTEAFF
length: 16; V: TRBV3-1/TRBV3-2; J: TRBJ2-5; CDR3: CASSQVGGLYQETQYF
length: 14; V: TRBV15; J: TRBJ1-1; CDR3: CATSRQQGGTEAFF
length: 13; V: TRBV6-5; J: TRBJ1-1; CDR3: CASSLSLNTEAFF
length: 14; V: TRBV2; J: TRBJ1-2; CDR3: CASSERGQVYGYTF
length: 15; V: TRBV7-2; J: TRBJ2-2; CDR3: CASSLQGRGTGELFF
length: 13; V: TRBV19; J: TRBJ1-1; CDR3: CASSISSNTEAFF
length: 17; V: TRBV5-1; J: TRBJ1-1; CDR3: CASRAIGNRGTNTEAFF
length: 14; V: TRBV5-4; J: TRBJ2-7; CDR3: CASSIGTGVGEQYF
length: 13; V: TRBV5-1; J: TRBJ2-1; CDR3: CASSLGGDNEQFF
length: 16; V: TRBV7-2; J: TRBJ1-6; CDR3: CASSLARGSGNSPLHF
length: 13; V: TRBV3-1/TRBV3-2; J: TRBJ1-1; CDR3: CARPFTANTEAFF
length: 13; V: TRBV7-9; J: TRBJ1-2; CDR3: CASSRDSNYGYTF
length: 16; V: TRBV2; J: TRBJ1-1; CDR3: CASSGDRVGRWTEAFF
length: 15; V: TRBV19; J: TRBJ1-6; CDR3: CASRERSSYNSPLHF
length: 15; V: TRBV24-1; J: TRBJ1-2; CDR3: CATSDPATGFYGYTF
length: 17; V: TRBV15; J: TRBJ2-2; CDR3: CATSRVYLHGVSGELFF
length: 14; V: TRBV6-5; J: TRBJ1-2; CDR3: CASSYGGGSYGYTF
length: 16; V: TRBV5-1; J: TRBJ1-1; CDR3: CASSSLGQSWNTEAFF